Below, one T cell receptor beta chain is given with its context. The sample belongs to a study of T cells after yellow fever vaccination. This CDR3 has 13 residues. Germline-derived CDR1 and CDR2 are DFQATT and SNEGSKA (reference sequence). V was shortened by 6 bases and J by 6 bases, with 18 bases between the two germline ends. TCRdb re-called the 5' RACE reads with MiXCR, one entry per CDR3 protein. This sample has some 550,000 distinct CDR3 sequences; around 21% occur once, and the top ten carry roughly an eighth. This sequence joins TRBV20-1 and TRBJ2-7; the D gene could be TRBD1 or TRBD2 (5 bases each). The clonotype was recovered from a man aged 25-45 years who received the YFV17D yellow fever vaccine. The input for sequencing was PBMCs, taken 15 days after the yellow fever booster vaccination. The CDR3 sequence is CSAGETVRGEQYF. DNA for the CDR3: TGCAGTGCCGGGGAGACAGTCCGGGGCGAGCAGTACTTC.